Given below is one TCR beta chain in context. Its antigen is not yet known. Qualities for individual bases were not recorded, and no much larger clone is one base off. The study excluded patients with uncontrolled infections, other autoimmune diseases, pregnancy or lactation. Diagnoses relied on clinical symptoms, serum thyroxine and TRAb, thyroid ultrasound and orbital computed tomography. Trizol reagent was used to extract total RNA, and RNA quality was then checked on an Agilent 2100 Bioanalyzer. CDR1 DFQATT and CDR2 SNEGSKA were looked up in the germline V gene (reference sequence). V is pared back by 3 bases and J by 8 bases, with 14 bases lying between the germline termini. The CDR3 holds 14 amino acids from the cysteine to the phenylalanine. CDR3 DNA is the only sequence kept; it has 42 bases, read in frame from the first base. The TCR beta CDR3 regions were amplified from RNA transcripts. For the first round of RT-PCR on the TCR CDR3, the HTBI primer set was used together with the Qiagen OneStep RT-PCR kit. A second multiplex PCR round built the libraries, followed by size selection and purification. Paired-end sequencing of the libraries was performed with 100 bp reads on an Illumina HiSeq2000. For the original study's pipeline: Raw data were processed with SOAPnuke, discarding reads with adapters, uncalled bases, mean Phred below 15, or no exact constant-primer or identifier match. High-quality paired reads were merged with COPE v1.2.5, and unique nucleotide sequences were defined as clonotypes. MiTCR v1.1 was used to align clonotypes to the IMGT TRBV, TRBD and TRBJ reference segments. The analysis was restricted to V-J combinations with a frequency above 0.0001, which together covered roughly 99% of the repertoires. The TCS score was defined as the ratio of F50 (clonal expansion) to E x V (chaos), calculated using BLOSUM62-based TCRdist between CDR3 peptides within each V-J. Welch's t-statistics and random forest reduced 500 to 550 V-J features to 10 to 15, which were used in a naive Bayes classifier (R e1071). Thyroid-blood repertoire similarity was quantified with the Morisita-Horn index. Through fastp at Q25 and MiXCR, TCRdb rebuilt clones from the public reads, retaining in-frame beta chains. All rows with the same CDR3 protein become a single entry with the most common DNA and genes. Clone size and V and J calls follow TCRdb, not the original study. In all, the sample holds 550,000 to 700,000 distinct CDR3 sequences, and under 60% of those were seen once. The ten top clones hold around 20% of the sample.

This sample is drawn from a study of T cells in Graves' hyperthyroidism and ophthalmopathy (dated by TCRdb to between 2018 and 2020). About the investigation overall: A discovery cohort of roughly 96 patients, roughly 43 with Graves' ophthalmopathy and under 60 with stable Graves' hyperthyroidism, was used to find distinguishing TCR V-J signatures. Whether ophthalmopathy could be predicted prospectively was tested in an independent validation cohort made up of some 20 hyperthyroidism patients plus 17 patients who later progressed to ophthalmopathy. The 85 to 100 discovery patients were divided at random into training and test sets in a 7:3 ratio. In addition, the study compared T-cell repertoires in thyroid tissue and in blood from roughly 6 Graves' hyperthyroidism patients. Following sampling, methimazole starting at 30 mg daily was given to hyperthyroidism patients, and high-dose intravenous methylprednisolone was given to ophthalmopathy patients. The paper reports TCR Vbeta CDR3 sequencing of fewer than 150 peripheral blood samples: around 45 ophthalmopathy, 70 to 85 hyperthyroidism and roughly 17 progressor patients.

What the study reported, not specific to this receptor: No statistical method was used to set the sample size in advance, and investigators knew the group allocation. Most expanded thyroid clonotypes (frequency above 0.001) were also found in blood, which suggests that blood repertoires may mirror thyroid immune responses. In cross-validation, a model built on a 13 V-J signature told ophthalmopathy apart from stable hyperthyroidism with under 90% sensitivity and around 83% specificity, and in testing the same model reached 80%/75%. In validation, progression to ophthalmopathy was predicted by the model with 70% to 71% sensitivity and 72% to 80% specificity, a median of roughly six months before onset.

The sequence came from an adult woman with Graves' disease, either hyperthyroidism or ophthalmopathy (not recorded which). This sequence uses TRBV20-1 and TRBJ1-6; the D gene is perhaps TRBD1, from 5 matching bases. The material sequenced was peripheral blood or thyroid tissue (not recorded which). The CDR3 region has the sequence CSASLLRADSPLHF. The nucleotides read TGCAGTGCTAGTTTGCTCAGGGCCGATTCACCCCTCCACTTT.